The 16 T cell receptor beta chains presented below share a single source sample, sequenced in a study of shared clonotypes between healthy human individuals. Method: immunoSEQ multiplex PCR; TCRdb's copy keeps in-frame clones and lacks some. The data hold approximately 620,000 clones, with 97% observed a single time. The specimen sequenced was naive CD4+ T cells sorted from blood. Subset described: CD45RA+ positively selected. The receptors stem from a woman in her 30s in good health.

J is TRBJ1-2 and V is TRBV19; 7 nucleotides agree with TRBD1. This CDR3 is 14 amino acids long. Germline lookup yields CDR1 LNHDA and CDR2 SQIVND (reference sequence). With V trimmed by 5 bases and J by 2 bases, 5 bases remained unmatched. The CDR3 bases are TGTGCCAGTAGTCCCCAGGGGGACAACTATGGCTACACCTTC. Its translation is CASSPQGDNYGYTF.

The chain links TRBV19 to TRBJ1-5, with TRBD1 identical over 7 bases. V was pared by 4 bases and J by 1 base, with 4 bases of the junction left unmatched. This CDR3 has 15 residues. From germline, CDR1 is LNHDA and CDR2 SQIVND (reference sequence). The CDR3 DNA is TGTGCCAGTAGTACCGGACAGGCGAGCAATCAGCCCCAGCATTTT. It codes for CASSTGQASNQPQHF.

The chain links TRBV21-1 to TRBJ2-7; no check of the table's D call, TRBD1, against the DNA was made. TRBV21-1 is shown as a pseudogene. CDR3 length: 13 amino acids. CDR3: CASSPRGHYEQYF. Here the CDR3 DNA reads TGTGCCAGCAGCCCCCGGGGACACTACGAGCAGTACTTC.

V and J are TRBV18 and TRBJ1-1; 8 bases are a match to TRBD1. The CDR3 length is 16 residues. V lost 3 bases to trimming and J lost 1 base; unmatched junction nucleotides: 7. CDR1 KGHSH and CDR2 LQKENI come from the germline V gene. CDR3 sequence reads: CASSPPRTGQNTEAFF. CDR3 sequence (DNA): TGTGCCAGCTCACCGCCCCGGACAGGGCAGAACACTGAAGCTTTCTTT.

This clone was seen only once. The junction differs from germline at one of its ends, possibly a read error. J is TRBJ2-5 and V is TRBV5-1, with 10 bases fitting TRBD2. From germline, CDR1 is SGHRS and CDR2 YFSETQ. CDR3 length equals 16 residues. CDR3 protein: CASRLVPLAGRETQYF. The CDR3 DNA reads TGCGCCAGCAGATTGGTACCACTAGCGGGGAGGGAGACCCAGTACTTC. Full variable domain (remainder filled in from reference TRBV5-1 and TRBJ2-5): KAGVTQTPRYLIKTRGQQVTLSCSPISGHRSVSWYQQTPGQGLQFLFEYFSETQRNKGNFPGRFSGRQFSNSRSEMNVSTLELGDSALYLCASRLVPLAGRETQYFGPGTRLLVL.

In DNA form, the CDR3 reads TGTGCCAGCAGCCGAGGGGGAAGATACACCGGGGAGCTGTTTTTT. Amino acid sequence: CASSRGGRYTGELFF. This rearrangement joins TRBV7-2 to TRBJ2-2; D might be TRBD1 (6 bases). V was shortened by 5 bases and J by 3 bases, with 13 bases between the two germline ends. Germline-derived CDR1 and CDR2 are SGHTA and FQGNSA. This CDR3 contains 15 residues.

V usage is TRBV11-2 and J usage is TRBJ2-7; the D is unclear. The CDR3 is 15 amino acids. V was shortened by 4 bases and J by 4 bases, with 17 bases between the two germline ends. Germline V gene lookup returns CDR1 SGHAT and CDR2 FQNNGV. In DNA form, the CDR3 reads TGTGCCAGCAGCTCCCCGCAGGTCAAAGGGTACGAGCAGTACTTC. It codes for CASSSPQVKGYEQYF.

CDR3 sequence reads: CASSKRPSGVLYEQYF. CDR3 nucleotides: TGTGCCAGCAGTAAACGCCCTTCGGGAGTTTTATACGAGCAGTACTTC. The chain joins TRBV27 to TRBJ2-7, with D possibly being TRBD2 (6 bases). Germline CDR1 and CDR2: MNHEY and SMNVEV (reference sequence). V dropped 5 bases and J dropped 4 bases, with 21 bases sitting between them. The CDR3 covers 16 residues.

This chain connects TRBV27 to TRBJ1-1, with D possibly matching TRBD1 (6 bases). V lost 5 bases and J lost 9, with 16 bases in between. Per the germline V gene, CDR1 is MNHEY and CDR2 is SMNVEV (reference sequence). This CDR3 is 13 amino acids long. The CDR3 loop is CASSPDLGAKAFF. The CDR3, as DNA: TGTGCCAGCAGTCCGGACCTGGGGGCCAAAGCTTTCTTT.

CDR3: CAINQREEPYEQYF. In DNA form, the CDR3 reads TGTGCCATCAATCAGCGGGAGGAGCCCTACGAGCAGTACTTC. The V and J genes are TRBV10-3 and TRBJ2-7, with 9 nucleotides matching TRBD2. The CDR3 is 14 amino acids. The V gene's germline CDR1 is ENHRY and CDR2 SYGVKD. V lost 7 bases and J lost 2; bases outside the gene matches: 6.

This chain connects TRBV18 to TRBJ2-7; D unclear. Trimming left V 2 bases short and J 0 bases short, with 14 bases between. The CDR3 has 16 residues. Germline V gene data show CDR1 as KGHSH and CDR2 as LQKENI. CDR3 sequence (DNA): TGTGCCAGCTCACCAATAGTGTCCAGACCCTCCTACGAGCAGTACTTC. Translating gives CASSPIVSRPSYEQYF.

The chain couples TRBV5-4 to TRBJ2-7; D is possibly TRBD2 (5 bases). Germline CDR1 and CDR2: SGHNT and YYREEE (reference sequence). Deletions cut 0 bases from V and 1 base from J, with 14 bases between. This CDR3 is 16 amino acids long. CDR3 in DNA: TGTGCCAGCAGCTTGGGGCCCGGAGGTAGGTCCTACGAGCAGTACTTC. Protein: CASSLGPGGRSYEQYF.

The chain employs TRBV11-3 and TRBJ2-7; either TRBD1 or TRBD2 may supply D (6 bases each). Per the germline V gene, CDR1 is SGHNT and CDR2 is YENEEA. There are 14 residues in the CDR3. V lost 1 base to trimming and J lost 5 bases, with 12 bases between them. CDR3 amino acids: CASSLGGAIHEQYF. The DNA of the CDR3 is TGTGCCAGCAGCTTAGGGGGGGCTATCCACGAGCAGTACTTC.

This clone was seen just once. The rearrangement uses TRBV11-2 and TRBJ2-3; D not certain. V was cut by 5 bases and J by 2 bases, with 14 bases left in between. Germline V gives CDR1 SGHAT, CDR2 FQNNGV. CDR3 length equals 15 residues. The CDR3: CASSRRRSDTDTQYF. CDR3 coding DNA: TGTGCCAGCAGCCGACGCAGGAGCGACACAGATACGCAGTATTTT.

Comments on this clone: Within the sample, other DNA sequences also encode this same CDR3. V is TRBV18 and J is TRBJ1-5, with 7 bases aligning to TRBD1. V was clipped by 3 bases and J by 3 bases; unmatched bases: 5. Germline V lookup: CDR1 KGHSH, CDR2 LQKENI. The CDR3 has 15 amino acids. CDR3 protein: CASSPTTGNNQPQHF. The CDR3, as DNA: TGTGCCAGCTCACCGACGACAGGGAACAATCAGCCCCAGCATTTT.

This rearrangement joins TRBV2 to TRBJ2-3; either TRBD1 or TRBD2 may supply D (6 bases each). Germline CDR1 reads SNHLY; CDR2 reads FYNNEI. V was trimmed by 8 bases and J by 0 bases, leaving 15 bases between them. The CDR3 has 15 amino acids. CDR3 in amino acids: CASSRGDGSTDTQYF. The DNA for the CDR3 is TGTGCCAGCTCAAGGGGGGATGGTAGCACAGATACGCAGTATTTT.